The clone carrying this T cell receptor beta chain is medium-sized. What it binds is not known. The data belong to a study of early T cells in non-severe SARS-CoV-2 infection. Study details: The study sequenced bulk RNA from unsorted whole blood, with chains unpaired. Findings and caveats of the study: There was a bias toward anti-spike CD8 responses in VDJdb matching, which missed private and CD4 specificities.

V lost 10 bases and J lost 1, with 10 bases in between. Per germline, CDR1 SGHTA and CDR2 FQGNSA. The CDR3 consists of 13 residues. Unique molecular identifiers were added to individual cDNA molecules. TCRdb independently ran MiXCR on the 5' RACE reads; one entry per CDR3 protein. The sample contains 20,000 to 30,000 distinct CDR3 sequences, roughly 4.1% of which appear only once. The TCR originated in an adult who was a healthcare worker with PCR-confirmed SARS-CoV-2 infection or an uninfected control (not recorded which). The sequenced material came from whole blood. The chain links TRBV7-2 to TRBJ2-2; D may correspond to TRBD1 or TRBD2 (5 bases each). Written as DNA, the CDR3 is TGTGCCACGGGACGGGAGAACACCGGGGAGCTGTTTTTT. This gives the protein CATGRENTGELFF.